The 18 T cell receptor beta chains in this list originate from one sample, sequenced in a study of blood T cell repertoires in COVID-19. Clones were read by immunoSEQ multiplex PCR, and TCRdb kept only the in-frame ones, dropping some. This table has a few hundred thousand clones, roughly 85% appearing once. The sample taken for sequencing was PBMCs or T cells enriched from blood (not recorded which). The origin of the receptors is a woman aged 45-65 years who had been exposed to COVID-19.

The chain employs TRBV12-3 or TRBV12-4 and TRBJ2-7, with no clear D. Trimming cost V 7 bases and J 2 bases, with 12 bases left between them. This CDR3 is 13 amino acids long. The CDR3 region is CASTSGTTYEQYF. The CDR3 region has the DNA TGTGCCAGCACCTCAGGAACGACCTACGAGCAGTACTTC.

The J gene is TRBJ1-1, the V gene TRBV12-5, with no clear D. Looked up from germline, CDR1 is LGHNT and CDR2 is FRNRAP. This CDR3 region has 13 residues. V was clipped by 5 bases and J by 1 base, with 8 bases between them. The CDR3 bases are TGTGCTAGTGGTCCCGGGAAGAACACTGAAGCTTTCTTT. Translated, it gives CASGPGKNTEAFF.

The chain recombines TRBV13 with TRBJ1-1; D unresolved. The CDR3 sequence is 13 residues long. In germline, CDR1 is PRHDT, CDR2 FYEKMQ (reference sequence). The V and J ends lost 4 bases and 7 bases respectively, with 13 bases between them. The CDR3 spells CASSYAAGFEAFF. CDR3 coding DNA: TGTGCCAGCAGCTACGCAGCAGGCTTTGAAGCTTTCTTT.

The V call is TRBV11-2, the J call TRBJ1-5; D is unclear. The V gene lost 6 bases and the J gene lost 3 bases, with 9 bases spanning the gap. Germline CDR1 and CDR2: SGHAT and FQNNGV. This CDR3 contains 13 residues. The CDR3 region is CASSPGFNQPQHF. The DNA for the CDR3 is TGTGCCAGCAGTCCGGGGTTCAATCAGCCCCAGCATTTT.

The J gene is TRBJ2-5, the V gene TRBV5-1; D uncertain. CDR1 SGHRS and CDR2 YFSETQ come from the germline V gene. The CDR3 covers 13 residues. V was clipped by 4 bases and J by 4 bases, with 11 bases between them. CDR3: CASSLPEVETQYF. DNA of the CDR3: TGCGCCAGCAGCCTACCAGAGGTAGAGACCCAGTACTTC.

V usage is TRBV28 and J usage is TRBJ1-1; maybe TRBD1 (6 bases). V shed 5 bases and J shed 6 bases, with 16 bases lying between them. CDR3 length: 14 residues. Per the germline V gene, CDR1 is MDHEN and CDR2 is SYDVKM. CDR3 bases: TGTGCCAGCAGTCCCACAGGGCTAGTCCCTGAAGCTTTCTTT. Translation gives CASSPTGLVPEAFF.

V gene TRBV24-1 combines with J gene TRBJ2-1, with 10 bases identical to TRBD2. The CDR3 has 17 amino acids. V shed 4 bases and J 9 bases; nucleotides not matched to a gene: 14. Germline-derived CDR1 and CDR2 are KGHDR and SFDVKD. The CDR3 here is CATSEQRGGLSPSEQFF. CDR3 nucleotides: TGTGCCACCAGTGAGCAGCGGGGGGGCCTATCACCAAGTGAGCAGTTCTTC.

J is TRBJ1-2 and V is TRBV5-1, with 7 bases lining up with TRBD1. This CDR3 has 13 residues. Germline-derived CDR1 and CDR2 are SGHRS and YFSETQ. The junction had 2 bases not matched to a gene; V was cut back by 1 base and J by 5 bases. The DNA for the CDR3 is TGCGCCAGCAGCTTGACAGGGGAATATGGCTACACCTTC. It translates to CASSLTGEYGYTF.

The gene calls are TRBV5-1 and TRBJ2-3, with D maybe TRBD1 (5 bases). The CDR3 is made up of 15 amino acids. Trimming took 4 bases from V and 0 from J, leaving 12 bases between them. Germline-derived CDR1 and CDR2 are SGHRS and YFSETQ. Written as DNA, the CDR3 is TGCGCCAGCAGCATTCAGGGTCAGAGCACAGATACGCAGTATTTT. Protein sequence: CASSIQGQSTDTQYF.

This chain's CDR3 is CASSQETGGYNSPLHF. CDR3 in DNA: TGTGCCAGCAGCCAAGAGACAGGGGGGTATAATTCACCCCTCCACTTT. The rearrangement uses TRBV14 and TRBJ1-6; 9 positions match TRBD1. V was pared by 0 bases and J by 4 bases, with 1 base of the junction left unmatched. CDR1 is SGHDN and CDR2 is FVKESK in the germline V gene. This CDR3 has 16 residues.

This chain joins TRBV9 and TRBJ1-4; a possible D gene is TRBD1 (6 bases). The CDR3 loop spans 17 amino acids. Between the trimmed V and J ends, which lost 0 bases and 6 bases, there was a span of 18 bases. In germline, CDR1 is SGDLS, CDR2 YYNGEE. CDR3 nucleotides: TGTGCCAGCAGCGTAGCGGCGGGGGCCGGGCCGGATGAAAAACTGTTTTTT. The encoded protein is CASSVAAGAGPDEKLFF.

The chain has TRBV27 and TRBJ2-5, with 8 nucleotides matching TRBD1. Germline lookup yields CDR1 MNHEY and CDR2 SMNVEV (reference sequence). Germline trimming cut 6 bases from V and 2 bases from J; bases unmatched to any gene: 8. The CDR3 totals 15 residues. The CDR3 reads CASRRTTGGQETQYF. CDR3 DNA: TGTGCCAGCAGGCGAACCACAGGGGGACAAGAGACCCAGTACTTC.

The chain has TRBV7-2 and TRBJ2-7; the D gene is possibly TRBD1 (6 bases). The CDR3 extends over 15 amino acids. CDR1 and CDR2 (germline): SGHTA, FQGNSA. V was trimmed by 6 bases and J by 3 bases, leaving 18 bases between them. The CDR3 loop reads CASSQLGHSDYEQYF. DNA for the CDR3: TGTGCCAGCAGTCAACTGGGACACTCAGACTACGAGCAGTACTTC.

CDR3 nucleotides: TGTGCCAGCAGCCGTGGCGGCTTTCGAGCTGAAGCTTTCTTT. Its protein product is CASSRGGFRAEAFF. The V and J genes are TRBV27 and TRBJ1-1; no clear D gene. Trimming shortened V by 6 bases and J by 6 bases, and 17 bases separated the two germline ends. The length of the CDR3 is 14 residues. Germline-derived CDR1 and CDR2 are MNHEY and SMNVEV (reference sequence).

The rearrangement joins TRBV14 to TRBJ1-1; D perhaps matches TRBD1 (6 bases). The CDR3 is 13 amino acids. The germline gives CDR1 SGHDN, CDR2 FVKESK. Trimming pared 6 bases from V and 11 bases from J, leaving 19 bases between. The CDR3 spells CASSDLTGTGAFF. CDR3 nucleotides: TGTGCCAGCAGTGATCTTACAGGGACGGGGGCTTTCTTT. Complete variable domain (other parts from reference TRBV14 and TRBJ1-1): EAGVTQFPSHSVIEKGQTVTLRCDPISGHDNLYWYRRVMGKEIKFLLHFVKESKQDESGMPNNRFLAERTGGTYSTLKVQPAELEDSGVYFCASSDLTGTGAFFGQGTRLTVV.

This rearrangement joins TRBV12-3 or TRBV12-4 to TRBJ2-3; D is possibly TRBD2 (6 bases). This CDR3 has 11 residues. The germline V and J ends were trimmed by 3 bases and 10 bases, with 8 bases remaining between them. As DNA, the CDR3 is TGTGCCAGCAGTTTCGGGGAGGCGCAGTATTTT. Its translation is CASSFGEAQYF.

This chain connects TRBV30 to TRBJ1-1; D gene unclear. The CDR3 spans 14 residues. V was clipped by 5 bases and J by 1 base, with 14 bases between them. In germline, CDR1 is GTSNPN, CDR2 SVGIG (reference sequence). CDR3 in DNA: TGTGCCTGGGGGGAGGACGGCTGGAACACTGAAGCTTTCTTT. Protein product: CAWGEDGWNTEAFF.

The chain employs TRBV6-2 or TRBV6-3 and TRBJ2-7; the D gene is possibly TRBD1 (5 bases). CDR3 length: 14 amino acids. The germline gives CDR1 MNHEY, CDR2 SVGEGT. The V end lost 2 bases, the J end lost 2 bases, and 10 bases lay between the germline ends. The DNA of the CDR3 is TGTGCCAGCAGTTACACGGTGGGGCCCTACGAGCAGTACTTC. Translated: CASSYTVGPYEQYF.